One sample yielded the 10 T cell receptor beta chains listed below, sequenced in a study of lymphopenia after photon versus proton radiotherapy. The method was immunoSEQ multiplex PCR; TCRdb's version includes in-frame clones alone and lacks a portion of them. The sample holds approximately 35,000 clones, roughly 90% seen once. The source material was peripheral blood, sampled from a patient treated with photon-based radiotherapy. Receptors originate from a woman in her fifties or sixties with pancreatic cancer.

This clone appeared a few times. V usage is TRBV14 and J usage is TRBJ2-7; 10 nucleotides match TRBD2. The CDR3 is 16 residues long. Germline lookup yields CDR1 SGHDN and CDR2 FVKESK. Trimming at V came to 1 base and at J to 2 bases, leaving 5 bases not matched to a gene. The CDR3: CASSQVRLAGPYEQYF. CDR3 bases: TGTGCCAGCAGCCAAGTTAGACTAGCGGGTCCCTACGAGCAGTACTTC.

The V call is TRBV5-1, the J call TRBJ2-1; D is perhaps TRBD2 (5 bases). CDR1 and CDR2 from the germline V gene are SGHRS and YFSETQ. The CDR3 is 14 amino acids. Deletions cut 5 bases from V and 2 bases from J, with 11 bases between. The CDR3 DNA sequence: TGCGCCAGCAGGATGGACTCTACCTACAATGAGCAGTTCTTC. It encodes CASRMDSTYNEQFF.

V gene TRBV11-2 combines with J gene TRBJ2-7; a possible D gene is TRBD1 (6 bases). Trimming removed 3 bases from V and 0 bases from J, with 12 bases in between. The CDR3 contains 15 residues. Germline lookup yields CDR1 SGHAT and CDR2 FQNNGV. In DNA form, the CDR3 reads TGTGCCAGCAGCTTCGTACAGGGAAGCTCCTACGAGCAGTACTTC. It is translated as CASSFVQGSSYEQYF.

This chain joins TRBV6-1 and TRBJ2-7; D gene uncertain. V lost 6 bases and J lost 5, with 14 bases in between. Per germline, CDR1 MNHNS and CDR2 SASEGT. This CDR3 comprises 13 residues. The CDR3 DNA follows: TGTGCCAGCAGCCTAACTCAACCCCACGAGCAGTACTTC. Amino acid sequence: CASSLTQPHEQYF.

The rearrangement uses TRBV2 and TRBJ2-1, with D perhaps TRBD1 or TRBD2 (5 bases each). The CDR3 loop spans 15 amino acids. Germline values: CDR1 SNHLY, CDR2 FYNNEI. V shed 2 bases and J shed 4 bases, with 12 bases lying between them. The CDR3: CASSESSGSYNEQFF. Written as DNA, the CDR3 is TGTGCCAGCAGTGAATCTTCAGGGAGTTACAATGAGCAGTTCTTC.

CDR3 nucleotide sequence: TGTGCCATCAGTGACCCGGGGGGACCTCGCAACAATGAGCAGTTCTTC. Residues: CAISDPGGPRNNEQFF. The chain combines TRBV10-3 with TRBJ2-1; 7 bases are a match to TRBD2. The CDR3 is 16 amino acids. Losses at the gene ends were 3 bases for V and 5 bases for J; bases not matched to a gene: 10. Looked up from germline, CDR1 is ENHRY and CDR2 is SYGVKD.

The rearrangement joins TRBV30 to TRBJ2-2, with 9 bases that match TRBD2. CDR1 GTSNPN and CDR2 SVGIG come from the germline V gene (reference sequence). V was pared by 3 bases and J by 8 bases, with 7 bases of the junction left unmatched. The CDR3 covers 14 residues. CDR3 loop: CAWRGLAGTGELFF. The CDR3 nucleotides are TGTGCCTGGAGGGGCCTAGCGGGAACTGGGGAGCTGTTTTTT. Full variable domain (remainder filled in from reference TRBV30 and TRBJ2-2): SQTIHQWPATLVQPVGSPLSLECTVEGTSNPNLYWYRQAAGRGLQLLFYSVGIGQISSEVPQNLSASRPQDRQFILSSKKLLLSDSGFYLCAWRGLAGTGELFFGEGSRLTVL.

The J gene is TRBJ2-3, the V gene TRBV27, with a possible D match to TRBD2 (5 bases). V lost 4 bases and J 4 bases, leaving 15 bases between the germline ends. This CDR3 has 15 residues. CDR1 is MNHEY and CDR2 is SMNVEV in the germline V gene (reference sequence). This CDR3 is CASSSSGITADTQYF. In DNA, the CDR3 is TGTGCCAGCAGTTCGAGCGGAATAACGGCAGATACGCAGTATTTT.

The chain has TRBV7-1 and TRBJ2-1; 8 bases line up with TRBD2. TRBV7-1 falls under the ORF class, with uncertain function. Germline trimming cut 3 bases from V and 4 bases from J; bases unmatched to any gene: 32. CDR3 length: 24 residues. The CDR3 spells CASSSINPGLGMREDPSTYNEQFF. The CDR3 bases are TGTGCCAGCAGCTCGATAAATCCGGGACTAGGGATGAGGGAGGACCCAAGTACGTACAATGAGCAGTTCTTC.

This chain links TRBV9 with TRBJ2-1; 7 bases are shared with TRBD2. Germline V lookup: CDR1 SGDLS, CDR2 YYNGEE. The CDR3 sequence is 15 residues long. The V gene end was trimmed by 4 bases and the J gene end by 7 bases; junction bases not matched to a gene: 11. In DNA, the CDR3 is TGTGCCAGCAGCCTTCCGGGGCGGGAGACGAATGAGCAGTTCTTC. It is translated as CASSLPGRETNEQFF.